A single sample is the source of the 27 T cell receptor beta chains below, sequenced in a study of shared clonotypes between healthy human individuals. Sequencing used immunoSEQ multiplex PCR; TCRdb keeps in-frame clones, though not all of them. The sample contains under 2,500,000 clones, around 95% of which appear only once. The sequenced sample consisted of naive CD4+ T cells sorted from blood. As to subset: CD45RA+ positively selected. Receptors originate from a man younger than 30 in good health.

As concerns this clone: Different DNA sequences within this sample yield the same CDR3. The DNA of the CDR3 is TGTGCCAGCAGTTGGGGAGGGACTAATGAAAAACTGTTTTTT. Translation gives CASSWGGTNEKLFF. The V and J genes are TRBV28 and TRBJ1-4; D unresolved. The ends were cut back, 4 bases at V and 2 bases at J, with 8 bases in the middle. This CDR3 contains 14 residues. Germline V gene data show CDR1 as MDHEN and CDR2 as SYDVKM.

This clone was seen just once. This chain connects TRBV7-2 to TRBJ1-1, with a possible D match to TRBD1 (6 bases). Trimming pared 7 bases from V and 0 bases from J, leaving 12 bases between. The CDR3 spans 14 residues. In germline, CDR1 is SGHTA, CDR2 FQGNSA. The chain's CDR3 is CASTLGQLNTEAFF. DNA of the CDR3: TGTGCCAGCACACTCGGACAGCTGAACACTGAAGCTTTCTTT.

The V gene is TRBV6-5, the J gene TRBJ1-2; 7 nucleotides align to TRBD1. The CDR3 is made up of 15 amino acids. Per the germline V gene, CDR1 is MNHEY and CDR2 is SVGAGI. J was trimmed by 7 bases and V by 0 bases; bases with no gene match: 8. In DNA form, the CDR3 reads TGTGCCAGCAGTTACTCAGGGGGCGCCCCGGGTGGCTACACCTTC. Protein: CASSYSGGAPGGYTF.

This sequence joins TRBV7-6 and TRBJ2-5, with D possibly TRBD2 on 5 matching bases. Trimming pared 1 base from V and 5 bases from J, leaving 14 bases between. Looked up from germline, CDR1 is SGHVS and CDR2 is FNYEAQ. This CDR3 is built from 15 residues. DNA of the CDR3: TGTGCCAGCAGCTTAGGCCCAGCCGGGGTGGAGACCCAGTACTTC. It translates to CASSLGPAGVETQYF.

The chain links TRBV4-1 to TRBJ2-7, with 7 bases lining up with TRBD2. The J segment lost 4 bases and the V segment lost 1 base, leaving 13 bases of the junction unmatched. Germline CDR1 and CDR2: MGHRA and YSYEKL. The CDR3 is 17 residues long. DNA for the CDR3: TGCGCCAGCAGCCAAGTCGGGATCCGCGGGGACTATTACGAGCAGTACTTC. It yields the protein CASSQVGIRGDYYEQYF.

The chain couples TRBV19 to TRBJ1-2, with 11 positions matching TRBD1. The CDR3 has 17 residues. Germline V gene data show CDR1 as LNHDA and CDR2 as SQIVND (reference sequence). V lost 5 bases, J lost 1 base, and 9 bases stayed unmatched. This chain's CDR3 is CASSPRTGGAINYGYTF. The CDR3, as DNA: TGTGCCAGTAGTCCCCGGACAGGGGGCGCGATTAACTATGGCTACACCTTC.

This chain connects TRBV5-1 to TRBJ2-2, with a possible D match to TRBD2 (5 bases). CDR1 is SGHRS, CDR2 YFSETQ, per germline. The V gene lost 0 bases and the J gene lost 6 bases, with 12 bases spanning the gap. The CDR3 runs 15 residues. This CDR3 is CASSLGQRESGELFF. The CDR3 bases are TGCGCCAGCAGCTTGGGTCAGAGGGAGTCCGGGGAGCTGTTTTTT. Using reference TRBV5-1 and TRBJ2-2 for the parts outside the CDR3, the full variable domain is KAGVTQTPRYLIKTRGQQVTLSCSPISGHRSVSWYQQTPGQGLQFLFEYFSETQRNKGNFPGRFSGRQFSNSRSEMNVSTLELGDSALYLCASSLGQRESGELFFGEGSRLTVL.

This chain joins TRBV6-1 and TRBJ1-4; D is uncertain. This CDR3 comprises 12 residues. V lost 6 bases, J lost 14 bases, and 16 bases lay in between. Germline V lookup: CDR1 MNHNS, CDR2 SASEGT. CDR3: CASSQNENWLFF. CDR3 DNA sequence: TGTGCCAGCAGCCAAAATGAAAATTGGCTGTTTTTT.

This rearrangement joins TRBV4-1 to TRBJ2-2; possible D gene TRBD1, 5 bases. V lost 0 bases to trimming and J lost 6 bases, with 14 bases between them. Germline CDR1 MGHRA, CDR2 YSYEKL. The CDR3 runs 16 residues. CDR3 DNA: TGCGCCAGCAGCCAAGAAGGAAGAGGACACTCCGGGGAGCTGTTTTTT. Protein sequence: CASSQEGRGHSGELFF.

The CDR3 reads CASSEQGNYGYTF. Written as DNA, the CDR3 is TGCGCCAGCAGCGAACAGGGGAACTATGGCTACACCTTC. The V gene is TRBV10-1, the J gene TRBJ1-2; 7 nucleotides line up with TRBD1. The V gene end was trimmed by 6 bases and the J gene end by 2 bases; junction bases not matched to a gene: 3. Germline lookup yields CDR1 WNHNN and CDR2 SYGVQD (reference sequence). The CDR3 loop spans 13 amino acids.

The chain couples TRBV19 to TRBJ1-3; no reliable D call. Between the trimmed V and J ends, which lost 8 bases and 0 bases, there was a span of 14 bases. The CDR3 covers 15 residues. Germline-derived CDR1 and CDR2 are LNHDA and SQIVND (reference sequence). In nucleotides, the CDR3 is TGTGCCAGTCGAGAGACGGATATCTCTGGAAACACCATATATTTT. The encoded protein is CASRETDISGNTIYF. Full variable domain (rest looked up from reference TRBV19 and TRBJ1-3): DGGITQSPKYLFRKEGQNVTLSCEQNLNHDAMYWYRQDPGQGLRLIYYSQIVNDFQKGDIAEGYSVSREKKESFPLTVTSAQKNPTAFYLCASRETDISGNTIYFGEGSWLTVV.

The V call is TRBV30, the J call TRBJ2-1; possible D gene TRBD2, 7 bases. CDR3 length: 14 residues. The germline CDR1 and CDR2 sequences are GTSNPN and SVGIG (reference sequence). V was cut by 4 bases and J by 6 bases, with 16 bases left in between. In nucleotides, the CDR3 is TGTGCCTGGACCGCGCGGGGGCACCCCAATGAGCAGTTCTTC. Translation: CAWTARGHPNEQFF.

This rearrangement joins TRBV29-1 to TRBJ2-7; the match to TRBD2 covers 7 bases. V dropped 7 bases and J dropped 0; count of bases not matched to a gene: 12. Per the germline V gene, CDR1 is SQVTM and CDR2 is ANQGSEA. The CDR3 sequence is 15 residues long. CDR3 residues: CSGEHKGLTSYEQYF. The CDR3 DNA follows: TGCAGCGGAGAACATAAGGGACTAACCTCCTACGAGCAGTACTTC.

V and J are TRBV12-5 and TRBJ2-3, with D possibly matching TRBD1 (5 bases). The CDR3 is made up of 13 amino acids. Deletions cut 0 bases from V and 4 bases from J, with 5 bases between. Germline-derived CDR1 and CDR2 are LGHNT and FRNRAP. The CDR3 sequence is CASGLVRADTQYF. CDR3 in DNA: TGTGCTAGTGGTTTGGTCAGGGCAGATACGCAGTATTTT.

This clone was recorded a few times. The chain has TRBV5-1 and TRBJ2-1; 9 bases are a match to TRBD2. The germline V gene encodes CDR1 SGHRS and CDR2 YFSETQ. V was clipped by 1 base and J by 0 bases; unmatched bases: 5. The CDR3 consists of 17 residues. The CDR3 sequence: CASSLTAGGGSYNEQFF. The CDR3 DNA follows: TGCGCCAGCAGCTTGACAGCGGGAGGAGGCTCCTACAATGAGCAGTTCTTC.

Comments on this clone: Distinct nucleotide sequences in the sample also encode this CDR3. The chain carries TRBV5-1 and TRBJ1-1; 7 bases fit TRBD1. Germline trimming cut 0 bases from V and 5 bases from J; bases unmatched to any gene: 4. Germline V lookup: CDR1 SGHRS, CDR2 YFSETQ. The CDR3 has 14 residues. The CDR3 protein is CASSLAGGLTEAFF. The CDR3 DNA follows: TGCGCCAGCAGCTTGGCAGGGGGGTTGACTGAAGCTTTCTTT.

The chain recombines TRBV5-4 with TRBJ2-2; D call uncertain. V dropped 4 bases and J dropped 4 bases, with 17 bases sitting between them. The CDR3 length is 16 residues. Germline V CDR1 and CDR2: SGHNT, YYREEE (reference sequence). CDR3 sequence (DNA): TGTGCCAGCAGCATGGACGTCCAATTTCGCACCGGGGAGCTGTTTTTT. Its translation: CASSMDVQFRTGELFF.

The chain joins TRBV5-1 to TRBJ2-1; TRBD1 aligns across 12 bases. From germline, CDR1 is SGHRS and CDR2 YFSETQ. V lost 4 bases to trimming and J lost 8 bases; unmatched junction nucleotides: 13. The CDR3 spans 17 residues. The CDR3 DNA reads as TGCGCCAGCAGCCTCGGATTTCTGGGACAGGGGGCCGATGAGCAGTTCTTC. Translation gives CASSLGFLGQGADEQFF.

The rearrangement links TRBV9 to TRBJ2-5, with D tentatively TRBD2 (6 bases). Trimming took 0 bases from V and 2 from J, leaving 11 bases between them. From germline, CDR1 is SGDLS and CDR2 YYNGEE. The CDR3 contains 15 residues. The CDR3 region is CASSVAAGPQETQYF. DNA of the CDR3: TGTGCCAGCAGCGTAGCGGCGGGACCTCAAGAGACCCAGTACTTC.

As regards this clone: This specimen includes other DNA sequences encoding the same CDR3. The chain has TRBV7-9 and TRBJ1-1; D is uncertain. V gave up 1 base and J gave up 2 bases, with 8 bases separating them. The V gene's germline CDR1 is SEHNR and CDR2 FQNEAQ (reference sequence). This CDR3 region has 14 residues. CDR3 amino acids: CASSLGAQNTEAFF. The CDR3 nucleotides read TGTGCCAGCAGCTTAGGAGCCCAAAACACTGAAGCTTTCTTT.

This clone was counted once. This sequence joins TRBV6-1 and TRBJ1-5; D unresolved. Between the trimmed V and J ends, which lost 4 bases and 3 bases, there was a span of 10 bases. This CDR3 comprises 14 residues. In germline, CDR1 is MNHNS, CDR2 SASEGT. CDR3 amino acids: CASSVGRNNQPQHF. The CDR3 nucleotides are TGTGCCAGCAGTGTCGGACGGAACAATCAGCCCCAGCATTTT.

The chain carries TRBV30 and TRBJ2-3, with 9 bases matching TRBD2. CDR1 GTSNPN and CDR2 SVGIG come from the germline V gene (reference sequence). This CDR3 spans 14 amino acids. J lost 2 bases, V lost 6 bases, and 6 bases had no gene match. The CDR3 sequence is CACSLAGNTDTQYF. In nucleotides, the CDR3 is TGTGCCTGTTCCCTAGCGGGGAACACAGATACGCAGTATTTT. Using reference TRBV30 and TRBJ2-3 for the parts outside the CDR3, the full variable domain is SQTIHQWPATLVQPVGSPLSLECTVEGTSNPNLYWYRQAAGRGLQLLFYSVGIGQISSEVPQNLSASRPQDRQFILSSKKLLLSDSGFYLCACSLAGNTDTQYFGPGTRLTVL.

A note on this clone: This sample includes further DNA sequences coding for the same CDR3. The V call is TRBV18, the J call TRBJ1-5; D ambiguous. CDR1 is KGHSH and CDR2 is LQKENI in the germline V gene. This CDR3 has 14 amino acids. The V end lost 2 bases, the J end lost 4 bases, and 9 bases lay between the germline ends. The CDR3 nucleotides read TGTGCCAGCTCACCAGGTACAGTAAATCAGCCCCAGCATTTT. Residues: CASSPGTVNQPQHF.

V gene TRBV6-5 combines with J gene TRBJ2-1; D perhaps matches TRBD2 (5 bases). V shed 2 bases and J shed 3 bases, with 11 bases lying between them. Germline V gene lookup returns CDR1 MNHEY and CDR2 SVGAGI. The CDR3 sequence is 15 residues long. In DNA, the CDR3 is TGTGCCAGCAGTTACGGGCGGGCTCGCTACAATGAGCAGTTCTTC. This encodes CASSYGRARYNEQFF.

The chain combines TRBV7-9 with TRBJ2-7, with 9 bases fitting TRBD1. This CDR3 spans 15 amino acids. With V trimmed by 5 bases and J by 4 bases, 9 bases remained unmatched. Germline CDR1 and CDR2: SEHNR and FQNEAQ (reference sequence). CDR3 region: CASSRVTGGRYEQYF. CDR3 bases: TGTGCCAGCAGCCGGGTGACAGGGGGGCGTTACGAGCAGTACTTC.

This chain uses TRBV30 with TRBJ2-3, with D possibly being TRBD1 or TRBD2 (5 bases each). Germline CDR1 and CDR2: GTSNPN and SVGIG (reference sequence). V lost 3 bases and J 1 base, leaving 11 bases between the germline ends. The CDR3 spans 14 residues. The CDR3 loop is CAWRGGGGTDTQYF. In DNA form, the CDR3 reads TGTGCCTGGAGGGGTGGGGGAGGCACAGATACGCAGTATTTT.

J is TRBJ1-5 and V is TRBV10-3; TRBD1 agrees at 11 bases. The CDR3 is 15 residues long. CDR1 and CDR2 from the germline V gene are ENHRY and SYGVKD. V dropped 2 bases and J dropped 6; count of bases not matched to a gene: 3. The CDR3 DNA sequence: TGTGCCATCAGTGAGGCGGACAGGGGGCGTCAGCCCCAGCATTTT. It yields the protein CAISEADRGRQPQHF.